This TCR beta chain is drawn from a study of patients and donors after allogeneic stem cell transplantation. The V gene's germline CDR1 is LGHDT and CDR2 YNNKEL (reference sequence). The CDR3 contains 14 residues. The germline V and J ends were trimmed by 5 bases and 6 bases, with 13 bases remaining between them. TCRdb re-derived calls from the RT-PCR reads in MiXCR, one entry per CDR3 protein. The sample has approximately 170,000 distinct CDR3 sequences, 24% seen once; the top ten hold roughly 25%. There are a few counts of this clonotype. The V and J genes are TRBV3-1 and TRBJ1-4; D might be TRBD1 (6 bases). The origin of this receptor is a human donor who was either an allogeneic HSCT recipient or a stem cell or donor lymphocyte infusion donor (not recorded which). It is not recorded whose cells these are; they may come from a transplant donor. Material: blood, either unsorted or a sorted T cell fraction (not recorded which). The CDR3 loop reads CASSVRGGDEKLFF. The CDR3, as DNA: TGTGCCAGCAGCGTCAGGGGTGGTGATGAAAAACTGTTTTTT.